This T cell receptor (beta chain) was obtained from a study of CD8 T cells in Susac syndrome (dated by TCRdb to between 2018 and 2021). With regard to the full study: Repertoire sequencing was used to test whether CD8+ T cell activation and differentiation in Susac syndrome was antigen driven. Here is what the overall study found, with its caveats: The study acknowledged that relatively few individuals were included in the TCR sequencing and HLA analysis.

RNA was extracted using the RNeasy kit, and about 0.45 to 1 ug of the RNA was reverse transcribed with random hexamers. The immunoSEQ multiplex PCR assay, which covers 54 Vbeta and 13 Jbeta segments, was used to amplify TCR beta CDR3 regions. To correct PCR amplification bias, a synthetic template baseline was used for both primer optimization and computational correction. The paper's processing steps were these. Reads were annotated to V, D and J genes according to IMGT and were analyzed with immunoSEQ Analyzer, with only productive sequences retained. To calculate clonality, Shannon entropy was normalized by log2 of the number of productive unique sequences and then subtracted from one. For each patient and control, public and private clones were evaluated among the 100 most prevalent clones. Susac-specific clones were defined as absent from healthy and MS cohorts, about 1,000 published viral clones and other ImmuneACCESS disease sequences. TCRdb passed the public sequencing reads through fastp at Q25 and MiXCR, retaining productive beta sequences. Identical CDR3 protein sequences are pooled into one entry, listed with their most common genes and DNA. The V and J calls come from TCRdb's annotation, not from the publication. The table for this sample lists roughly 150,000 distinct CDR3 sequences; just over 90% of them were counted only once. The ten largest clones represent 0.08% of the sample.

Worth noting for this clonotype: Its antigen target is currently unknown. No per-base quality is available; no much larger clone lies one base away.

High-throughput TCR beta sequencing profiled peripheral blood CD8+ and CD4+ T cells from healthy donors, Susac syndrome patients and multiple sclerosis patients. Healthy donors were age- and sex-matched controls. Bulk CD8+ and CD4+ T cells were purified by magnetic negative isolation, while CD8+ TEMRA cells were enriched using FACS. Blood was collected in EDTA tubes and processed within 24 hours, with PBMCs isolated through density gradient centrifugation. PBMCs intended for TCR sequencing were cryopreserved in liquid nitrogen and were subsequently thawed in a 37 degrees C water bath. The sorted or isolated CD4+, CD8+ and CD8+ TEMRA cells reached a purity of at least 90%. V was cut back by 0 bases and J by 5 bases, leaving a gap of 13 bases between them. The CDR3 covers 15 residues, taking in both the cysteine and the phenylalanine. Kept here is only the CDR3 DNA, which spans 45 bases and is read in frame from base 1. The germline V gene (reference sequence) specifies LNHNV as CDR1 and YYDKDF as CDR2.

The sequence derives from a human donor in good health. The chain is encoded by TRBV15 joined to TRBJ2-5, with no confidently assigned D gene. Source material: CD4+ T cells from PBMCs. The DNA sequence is TGTGCCACCAGCAGAGATCAGCCGACACGGGAGACCCAGTACTTC. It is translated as CATSRDQPTRETQYF.